This T cell receptor beta chain was retrieved from a study of control samples from healthy donors and cancer patients. V was cut by 5 bases and J by 0 bases, with 8 bases left in between. Germline CDR1 MNHEY, CDR2 SVGAGI. The length of the CDR3 is 14 residues. The table came from immunoSEQ multiplex PCR; TCRdb's copy has only in-frame clones and leaves some out. This table holds around 80,000 clones, about 90% found once. The TCR originated in a man aged 50 or older in good health. What was sequenced was blood. The chain employs TRBV6-5 and TRBJ1-3; D is undetermined. CDR3 protein: CASSIDGSGNTIYF. CDR3 sequence (DNA): TGTGCCAGCAGTATTGATGGCTCTGGAAACACCATATATTTT.